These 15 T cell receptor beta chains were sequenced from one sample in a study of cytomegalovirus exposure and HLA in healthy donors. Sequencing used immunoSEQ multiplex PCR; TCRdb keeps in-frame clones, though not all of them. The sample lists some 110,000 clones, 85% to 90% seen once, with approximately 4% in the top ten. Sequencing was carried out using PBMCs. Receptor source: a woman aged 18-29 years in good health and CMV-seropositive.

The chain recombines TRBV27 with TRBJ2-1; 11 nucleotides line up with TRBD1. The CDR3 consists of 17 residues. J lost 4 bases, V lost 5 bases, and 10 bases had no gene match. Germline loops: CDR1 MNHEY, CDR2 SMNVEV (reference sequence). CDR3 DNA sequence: TGTGCCAGCAGTACCACCGGACAGGGGGCGTCTTACAATGAGCAGTTCTTC. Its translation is CASSTTGQGASYNEQFF.

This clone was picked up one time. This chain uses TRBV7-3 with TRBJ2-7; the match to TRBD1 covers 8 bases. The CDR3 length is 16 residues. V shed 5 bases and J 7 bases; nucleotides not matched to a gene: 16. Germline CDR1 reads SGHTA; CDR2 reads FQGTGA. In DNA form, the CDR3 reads TGTGCCAGCAGCCAAATCGTAGGGACAGGCGTAAGGGAGCAGTACTTC. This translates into CASSQIVGTGVREQYF. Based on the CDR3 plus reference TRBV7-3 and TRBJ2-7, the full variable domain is GAGVSQTPSNKVTEKGKYVELRCDPISGHTALYWYRQSLGQGPEFLIYFQGTGAADDSGLPNDRFFAVRPEGSVSTLKIQRTERGDSAVYLCASSQIVGTGVREQYFGPGTRLTVT.

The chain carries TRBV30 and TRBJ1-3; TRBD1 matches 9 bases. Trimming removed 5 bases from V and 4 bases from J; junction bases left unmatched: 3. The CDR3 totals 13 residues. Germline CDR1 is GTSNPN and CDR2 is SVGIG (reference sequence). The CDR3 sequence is CAWDGTGGNTIYF. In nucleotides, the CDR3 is TGTGCCTGGGACGGGACAGGGGGAAACACCATATATTTT.

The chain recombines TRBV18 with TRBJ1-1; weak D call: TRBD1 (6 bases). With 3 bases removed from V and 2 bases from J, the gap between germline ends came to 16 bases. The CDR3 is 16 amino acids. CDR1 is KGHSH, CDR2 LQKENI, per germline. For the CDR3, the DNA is TGTGCCAGCTCACCCACCGGTCAGGGGTCAAACACTGAAGCTTTCTTT. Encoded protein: CASSPTGQGSNTEAFF.

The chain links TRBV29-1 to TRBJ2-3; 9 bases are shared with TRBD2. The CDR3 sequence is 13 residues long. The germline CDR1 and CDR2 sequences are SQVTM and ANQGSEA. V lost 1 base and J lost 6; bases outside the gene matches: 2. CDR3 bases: TGCAGCGTTGAAGGTCTAGCGGGGGATACGCAGTATTTT. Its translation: CSVEGLAGDTQYF.

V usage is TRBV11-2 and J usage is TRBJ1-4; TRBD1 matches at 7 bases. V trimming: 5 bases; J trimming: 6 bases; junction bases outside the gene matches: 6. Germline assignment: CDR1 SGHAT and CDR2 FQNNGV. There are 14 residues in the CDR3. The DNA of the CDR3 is TGTGCCAGCAGCCCAGGGGGGCTCTATGAAAAACTGTTTTTT. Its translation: CASSPGGLYEKLFF.

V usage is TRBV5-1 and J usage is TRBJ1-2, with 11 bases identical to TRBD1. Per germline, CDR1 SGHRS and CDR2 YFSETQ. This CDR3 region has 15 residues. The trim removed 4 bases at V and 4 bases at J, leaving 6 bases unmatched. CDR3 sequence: CASSDGTGGGYGYTF. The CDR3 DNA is TGCGCCAGCAGCGACGGGACAGGGGGTGGCTATGGCTACACCTTC.

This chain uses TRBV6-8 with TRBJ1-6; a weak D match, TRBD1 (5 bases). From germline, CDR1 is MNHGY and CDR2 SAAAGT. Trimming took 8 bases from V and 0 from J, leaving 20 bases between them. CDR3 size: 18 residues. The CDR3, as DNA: TGTGCCAGCTCGATGCACGGGACTCGGAGCTCCTATAATTCACCCCTCCACTTT. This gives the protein CASSMHGTRSSYNSPLHF.

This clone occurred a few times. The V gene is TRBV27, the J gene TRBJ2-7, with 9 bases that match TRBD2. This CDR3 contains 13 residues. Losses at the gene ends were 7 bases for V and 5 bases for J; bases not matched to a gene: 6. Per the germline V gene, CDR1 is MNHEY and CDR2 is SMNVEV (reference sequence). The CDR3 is CASKLAGYDEQYF. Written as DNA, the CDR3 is TGTGCCAGCAAGCTAGCGGGATATGACGAGCAGTACTTC.

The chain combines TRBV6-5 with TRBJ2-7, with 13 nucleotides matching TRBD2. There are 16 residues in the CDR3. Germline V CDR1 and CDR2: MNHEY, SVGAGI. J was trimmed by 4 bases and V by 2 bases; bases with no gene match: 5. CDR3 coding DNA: TGTGCCAGCAGTTACAGACTAGCGGGAGGTTCTTACGAGCAGTACTTC. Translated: CASSYRLAGGSYEQYF.

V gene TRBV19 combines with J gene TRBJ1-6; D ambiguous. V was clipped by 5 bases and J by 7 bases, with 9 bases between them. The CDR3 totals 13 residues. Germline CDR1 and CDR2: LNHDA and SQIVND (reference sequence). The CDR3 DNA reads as TGTGCCAGTAGTCCCCTCAGGAATTCACCCCTCCACTTT. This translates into CASSPLRNSPLHF.

The CDR3 coding sequence is TGTGCCAGCAGTTTATTGCAGGGCCGTATACTCTACGAGCAGTACTTC. This encodes CASSLLQGRILYEQYF. The chain recombines TRBV28 with TRBJ2-7; D is perhaps TRBD1 (5 bases). Germline V gene lookup returns CDR1 MDHEN and CDR2 SYDVKM. The CDR3 consists of 16 residues. V lost 1 base and J lost 3, with 16 bases in between.

CDR3 DNA: TGTGCCAGCAGCTTGTCCGACAATCAGGGGCGGGACACTGAAGCTTTCTTT. It codes for CASSLSDNQGRDTEAFF. This chain connects TRBV5-8 to TRBJ1-1; perhaps TRBD1 as D (6 bases). There are 17 residues in the CDR3. V lost 1 base and J 3 bases, leaving 19 bases between the germline ends. Germline CDR1 reads SGHTS; CDR2 reads YDEGEE. Drawing the rest from reference TRBV5-8 and TRBJ1-1, the complete variable domain is EAGVTQSPTHLIKTRGQQATLRCSPISGHTSVYWYQQALGLGLQFLLWYDEGEERNRGNFPPRFSGRQFPNYSSELNVNALELEDSALYLCASSLSDNQGRDTEAFFGQGTRLTVV.

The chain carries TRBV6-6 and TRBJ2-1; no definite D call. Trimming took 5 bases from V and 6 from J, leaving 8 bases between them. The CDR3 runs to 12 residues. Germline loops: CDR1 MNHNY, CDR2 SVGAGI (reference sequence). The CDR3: CASSLGSNEQFF. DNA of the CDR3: TGTGCCAGCAGTCTTGGCAGCAATGAGCAGTTCTTC.

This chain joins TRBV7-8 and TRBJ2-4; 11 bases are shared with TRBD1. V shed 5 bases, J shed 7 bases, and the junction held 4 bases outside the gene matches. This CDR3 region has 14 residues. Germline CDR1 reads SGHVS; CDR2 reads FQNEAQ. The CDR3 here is CASSLGTGGNIQYF. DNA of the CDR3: TGTGCCAGCAGCCTGGGGACAGGGGGGAACATTCAGTACTTC. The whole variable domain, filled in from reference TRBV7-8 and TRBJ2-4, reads GAGVSQSPRYKVAKRGQDVALRCDPISGHVSLFWYQQALGQGPEFLTYFQNEAQLDKSGLPSDRFFAERPEGSVSTLKIQRTQQEDSAVYLCASSLGTGGNIQYFGAGTRLSVL.